This T cell receptor (beta chain) appears in the sequencing data of a study of cytomegalovirus exposure and HLA in healthy donors. General observations from the study: Fewer than 200 TCR beta chains were listed as cytomegalovirus-associated.

From germline, CDR1 is MGHRA and CDR2 YSYEKL. This CDR3 has 16 amino acids. V shed 0 bases and J shed 0 bases, with 11 bases lying between them. As concerns this clone: No antigen is known for it.

13 Jbeta primers and 60 Vbeta primers were used for the PCR. Profiling relied on immunoSEQ multiplex PCR, and the TCRdb table lists in-frame clones only, not all of them. The data contain 250,000 or so clones, about 93% of them singletons. Donors were nominally healthy when sampled, though unrecorded immune exposures were likely. The specimen sequenced was PBMCs. The chain recombines TRBV4-1 with TRBJ1-1; weak D call: TRBD1 (6 bases). The source of this sequence is a girl aged 2-10 years in good health and CMV-seronegative. The CDR3 sequence: CASSQDRGDMNTEAFF. CDR3 nucleotide sequence: TGCGCCAGCAGCCAAGACAGGGGAGACATGAACACTGAAGCTTTCTTT.